This TCR beta chain emerged from a study of cytomegalovirus exposure and HLA in healthy donors. About the study: Sequencing of about 200 million T cells in an earlier analysis found 100 million to 140 million unique TCR beta sequences. Drawn from HLA-typed donors, some 80 million unique TCRs were held in an early data release. Findings of the study overall: Reportedly, TCR beta sequences accurately predicted HLA-A and HLA-B alleles in most subjects.

This clone was detected only once. Its antigen is unknown. The length of the CDR3 is 15 residues. The germline V and J ends were trimmed by 1 base and 0 bases, with 4 bases remaining between them. The germline CDR1 and CDR2 sequences are MDHEN and SYDVKM. PCR involved 60 Vbeta and 13 Jbeta primers. The data were produced by immunoSEQ multiplex PCR, yet TCRdb's version contains in-frame clones alone and is incomplete. The sample gives 150,000 to 250,000 clones, around 78% of which show up once; about 1.9% is in the top ten. This TCR was recovered from a man aged 25-40 years in good health and CMV-seronegative. Sequencing was carried out using PBMCs. The chain recombines TRBV28 with TRBJ2-6, with D unclear. CDR3 nucleotide sequence: TGTGCCAGCAGTTTATCCCACTCTGGGGCCAACGTCCTGACTTTC. It specifies CASSLSHSGANVLTF.